The 7 T cell receptor beta chains below all came from one sample that was sequenced in a study of blood T cell repertoires in COVID-19. Libraries were prepared by immunoSEQ multiplex PCR; TCRdb keeps only in-frame clonotypes and omits some of them. The data show 200,000 to 250,000 clones, with 65% to 90% seen just once and approximately 7% held by the top ten. Specimen: peripheral blood. Every receptor here comes from a woman between 45 and 60 years old with acute or convalescent COVID-19.

The chain couples TRBV19 to TRBJ2-3; unclear D gene. Germline V gene sequence: CDR1 LNHDA, CDR2 SQIVND (reference sequence). CDR3 length: 13 residues. The ends were cut back, 5 bases at V and 4 bases at J, with 10 bases in the middle. Here the CDR3 reads CASSPPEADTQYF. The CDR3 coding sequence is TGTGCCAGTAGTCCACCAGAAGCAGATACGCAGTATTTT.

The V gene is TRBV2, the J gene TRBJ2-1, with 10 nucleotides matching TRBD2. The CDR3 runs to 15 residues. V dropped 4 bases and J dropped 6; count of bases not matched to a gene: 6. Looked up from germline, CDR1 is SNHLY and CDR2 is FYNNEI. CDR3 residues: CASSVTSGTSNEQFF. CDR3 DNA sequence: TGTGCCAGCAGTGTAACTAGCGGGACGAGCAATGAGCAGTTCTTC.

CDR3 nucleotide sequence: TGTGCCAGCAGCGAGACGGACAGGGTCAATGAGCAGTTCTTC. This codes for CASSETDRVNEQFF. The chain employs TRBV9 and TRBJ2-1; 8 bases map to TRBD1. V shed 3 bases, J shed 6 bases, and the junction held 5 bases outside the gene matches. This CDR3 is built from 14 residues. Germline CDR1 reads SGDLS; CDR2 reads YYNGEE.

V usage is TRBV18 and J usage is TRBJ1-5; 11 nucleotides align to TRBD1. V was clipped by 3 bases and J by 6 bases; unmatched bases: 7. CDR1 and CDR2 (germline): KGHSH, LQKENI. CDR3 length: 16 amino acids. CDR3 amino acids: CASSPSRDRGSQPQHF. DNA of the CDR3: TGTGCCAGCTCACCTAGCCGGGACAGGGGGTCTCAGCCCCAGCATTTT.

V is TRBV2 and J is TRBJ2-1, with a tentative D call TRBD2 (6 bases). The CDR3 spans 15 residues. V gave up 6 bases and J gave up 1 base, with 13 bases separating them. Per germline, CDR1 SNHLY and CDR2 FYNNEI. CDR3 coding DNA: TGTGCCAGCAGGGTCCCGGGAGCGTCCTACAATGAGCAGTTCTTC. Its protein is CASRVPGASYNEQFF.

The rearrangement uses TRBV4-2 and TRBJ2-2, with D possibly being TRBD2 (7 bases). Trimming took 0 bases from V and 9 from J, leaving 20 bases between them. This CDR3 contains 17 residues. Per germline, CDR1 LGHNA and CDR2 YNFKEQ. DNA of the CDR3: TGTGCCAGCAGCCAAGAGATGAGGGGGGGCCAAACCCGGGAGCTGTTTTTT. Translated, it gives CASSQEMRGGQTRELFF.

This clone was observed a few times. The chain couples TRBV7-6 to TRBJ1-3; TRBD1 aligns across 7 bases. Germline V gives CDR1 SGHVS, CDR2 FNYEAQ. The CDR3 loop spans 14 amino acids. Trimming at V came to 4 bases and at J to 3 bases, leaving 3 bases not matched to a gene. Here the CDR3 reads CASSSRDSGNTIYF. CDR3 nucleotide sequence: TGTGCCAGCAGCTCAAGGGACAGTGGAAACACCATATATTTT.